The 7 T cell receptor beta chains below all came from one sample that was sequenced in a study of response to subunit inactivated influenza vaccine. TCRdb re-called the RT-PCR reads with MiXCR, one entry per CDR3 protein. In the table there are hundreds of thousands of distinct CDR3 sequences, about 10% of which are singletons. Specimen: PBMCs from blood, collected on the day of vaccination. Every receptor here comes from a man aged 50 to 59 who received an inactivated influenza vaccine.

This clonotype showed up many times. This chain joins TRBV7-9 and TRBJ2-1; 7 positions agree with TRBD2. The germline CDR1 and CDR2 sequences are SEHNR and FQNEAQ (reference sequence). V was clipped by 4 bases and J by 10 bases; unmatched bases: 19. The CDR3 has 17 residues. DNA of the CDR3: TGTGCCAGCAGCTCAACGCTGGGGACTACCCTCTCGAGGGAGCAGTTCTTC. It yields the protein CASSSTLGTTLSREQFF.

This chain links TRBV6-4 with TRBJ2-6, with a possible D match to TRBD1 (5 bases). The germline V gene encodes CDR1 MRHNA and CDR2 SNTAGT. The CDR3 consists of 15 residues. Trimming shortened V by 4 bases and J by 2 bases, and 9 bases separated the two germline ends. The CDR3: CASSVPGPGANVLTF. The CDR3 region has the DNA TGTGCCAGCAGTGTCCCAGGGCCTGGGGCCAACGTCCTGACTTTC.

The rearrangement uses TRBV20-1 and TRBJ2-2, with D maybe TRBD2 (5 bases). The length of the CDR3 is 13 residues. Germline V CDR1 and CDR2: DFQATT, SNEGSKA (reference sequence). V dropped 4 bases and J dropped 5 bases, with 11 bases sitting between them. The CDR3 DNA reads as TGCAGTGCTACTGAGACTACAACCGGGGAGCTGTTTTTT. Encoded protein: CSATETTTGELFF.

This chain links TRBV30 with TRBJ2-5; D uncertain. Trimming left V 0 bases short and J 2 bases short, with 13 bases between. CDR1 and CDR2 from the germline V gene are GTSNPN and SVGIG (reference sequence). The CDR3 spans 15 residues. This CDR3 is CAWSVGLPGQETQYF. The CDR3 coding sequence is TGTGCCTGGAGTGTAGGTCTCCCAGGACAAGAGACCCAGTACTTC.

J is TRBJ2-2 and V is TRBV7-7; possibly TRBD1 for D (6 bases). Germline-derived CDR1 and CDR2 are SSHAT and FNYEAQ (reference sequence). Trimming took off 8 bases at V and 5 bases at J, with 9 bases between the two ends. There are 12 residues in the CDR3. The CDR3 DNA reads TGTGCCAGCCAGAGGGGGACCGGGGAGCTGTTTTTT. The encoded protein is CASQRGTGELFF. Full variable domain (outside the CDR3, taken from reference TRBV7-7 and TRBJ2-2): GAGVSQSPRYKVTKRGQDVTLRCDPISSHATLYWYQQALGQGPEFLTYFNYEAQPDKSGLPSDRFSAERPEGSISTLTIQRTEQRDSAMYRCASQRGTGELFFGEGSRLTVL.

This clonotype was counted many times. V is TRBV5-1 and J is TRBJ2-3, with 9 bases matching TRBD1. With 4 bases clipped from V and 3 bases from J, the junction kept 9 bases outside the gene matches. CDR1 and CDR2 (germline): SGHRS, YFSETQ. The CDR3 spans 16 residues. The CDR3 loop reads CASSRGTGFITDTQYF. The CDR3 region has the DNA TGCGCCAGCAGCCGAGGGACAGGGTTTATTACAGATACGCAGTATTTT.

This clonotype was observed a few times. The chain uses TRBV6-5 and TRBJ1-6, with unresolved D. Per germline, CDR1 MNHEY and CDR2 SVGAGI. V was pared by 1 base and J by 7 bases, with 14 bases between. The CDR3 loop spans 16 amino acids. The CDR3 bases are TGTGCCAGCAGTTACTTTTTGCAGGCCGGCAATTCACCCCTCCACTTT. Translation gives CASSYFLQAGNSPLHF.